The T cell receptor (beta chain) under discussion was sequenced for a study of T cells after yellow fever vaccination. TCRdb reprocessed the 5' RACE reads via MiXCR and lists one record per CDR3 protein. This table has 60,000 to 85,000 distinct CDR3 sequences, 5% to 8% appearing once. Study-wide points: CD4 and CD8 compartments shared a small share of clonotypes, likely from convergent recombination.

With V trimmed by 2 bases and J by 5 bases, 5 bases remained unmatched. Germline-derived CDR1 and CDR2 are SGHNT and YYREEE (reference sequence). The CDR3 extends over 15 amino acids. This clonotype has only a few counts. The antigen is undetermined. This receptor was taken from a man aged 18 to 30 who received the YFV17D yellow fever vaccine. The specimen comprised CD8+ T cells sorted from PBMCs, sampled about 41 days after the first yellow fever vaccination. This chain connects TRBV5-4 to TRBJ2-5, with 11 bases matching TRBD1. The CDR3 DNA reads as TGTGCCAGCAGCTTCGGACAGGGGGCAATGGAGACCCAGTACTTC. Residues: CASSFGQGAMETQYF.